The 2 T cell receptor beta chains given below trace back to one sample, sequenced in a study of T cell responses to AZD1222 COVID-19 vaccine. The assay was immunoSEQ multiplex PCR, and TCRdb's table has in-frame clones only and misses some. The sample lists 100,000 to 150,000 clones; over 85% were seen once. Source: peripheral blood, taken on day 0 of AZD1222 vaccination. These receptors all come from an adult in good health.

This chain connects TRBV5-1 to TRBJ1-2, with D unclear. Germline CDR1 SGHRS, CDR2 YFSETQ. This CDR3 spans 16 amino acids. Trimming removed 4 bases at V and 8 bases at J, with 24 bases between. In DNA form, the CDR3 reads TGCGCCAGCAGCCCGTTAGCGTCAGTTATAACGGGAGGCTACACCTTC. Protein sequence: CASSPLASVITGGYTF.

The V gene is TRBV4-1, the J gene TRBJ1-2; TRBD1 agrees at 10 bases. V trimming: 0 bases; J trimming: 4 bases; junction bases outside the gene matches: 5. From germline, CDR1 is MGHRA and CDR2 YSYEKL. This CDR3 region has 16 residues. CDR3 amino acids: CASSQDGQGVGYGYTF. Written as DNA, the CDR3 is TGCGCCAGCAGCCAAGATGGACAGGGGGTTGGCTATGGCTACACCTTC.